This T cell receptor (beta chain) is from a study of blood T cell repertoires in COVID-19. Study-level background: Whether acute or convalescent, the COVID-19 samples came from the United States, Italy and Spain.

Per the original methods: Amplification of reference gene primers provided the estimated nucleated cell counts. Assay: immunoSEQ multiplex PCR; the TCRdb copy retains only in-frame clones and omits some. V and J calls plus clone size are reproduced from that table; the DNA served to infer D and trimming. This table has about 240,000 clones, approximately 78% appearing once. This CDR3 spans 14 amino acids. The V gene lost 7 bases and the J gene lost 1 base, with 11 bases spanning the gap. The germline gives CDR1 MNHEY, CDR2 SMNVEV (reference sequence). The sample taken for sequencing was peripheral blood. This receptor was identified in a woman in her fifties or sixties with active or convalescent COVID-19. J is TRBJ2-1 and V is TRBV27; D remains unclear. DNA for the CDR3: TGTGCCAGCACTCGCGGCCAATCCTACAATGAGCAGTTCTTC. Translation gives CASTRGQSYNEQFF.